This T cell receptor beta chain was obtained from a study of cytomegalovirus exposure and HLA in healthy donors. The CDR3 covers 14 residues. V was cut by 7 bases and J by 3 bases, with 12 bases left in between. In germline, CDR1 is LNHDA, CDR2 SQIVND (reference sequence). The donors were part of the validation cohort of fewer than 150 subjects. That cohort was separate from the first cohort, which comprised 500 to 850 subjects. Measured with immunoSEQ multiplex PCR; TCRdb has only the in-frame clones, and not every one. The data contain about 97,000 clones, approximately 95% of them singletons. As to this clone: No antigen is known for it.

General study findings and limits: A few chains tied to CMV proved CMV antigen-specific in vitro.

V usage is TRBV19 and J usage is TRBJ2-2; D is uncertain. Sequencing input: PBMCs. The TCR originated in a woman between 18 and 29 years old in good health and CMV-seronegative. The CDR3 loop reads CASNSGRYTGELFF. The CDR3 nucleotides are TGTGCCAGTAACTCGGGTCGCTACACCGGGGAGCTGTTTTTT. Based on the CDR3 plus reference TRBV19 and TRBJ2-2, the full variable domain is DGGITQSPKYLFRKEGQNVTLSCEQNLNHDAMYWYRQDPGQGLRLIYYSQIVNDFQKGDIAEGYSVSREKKESFPLTVTSAQKNPTAFYLCASNSGRYTGELFFGEGSRLTVL.